A selection of T cell receptor beta chains follows, all from one sample in a study of T cells after posttransplantation cyclophosphamide. Produced via immunoSEQ multiplex PCR; TCRdb's table is partial and in-frame only. The sample yields 20,000 to 25,000 clones, around 85% seen once. The source material was PBMCs, sampled after allogeneic stem cell transplant with posttransplant cyclophosphamide. Receptors were obtained from a female patient between 25 and 45 years old who received an allogeneic stem cell transplant from an unrelated donor, was CMV-positive, and had no GVHD. Some T cells may trace back to the graft donor. The CDR3 runs from the conserved cysteine through the conserved F or W.

j_call v_call cdr3_aa
TRBJ1-1 TRBV4-2 CASSHIETEDTEAFF
TRBJ2-7 TRBV25-1 CASSGHRSVSSYEQYF
TRBJ2-5 TRBV7-8 CASSLDNRDRPEQETQYF
TRBJ1-2 TRBV7-2 CASSLAAAEYGYTF
TRBJ2-2 TRBV4-3 CASSPWTGGNTGELFF
TRBJ1-3 TRBV10-3 CAISAGEAGNTIYF
TRBJ2-3 TRBV2 CARGQGTDTQYF
TRBJ2-1 TRBV7-3 CASSFYGGANYEQFF
TRBJ2-5 TRBV7-2 CASSPQRGADREYF
TRBJ2-5 TRBV7-2 CASSLVSYQETQYF
TRBJ2-5 TRBV28 CAIKRGGRQETQYF
TRBJ1-2 TRBV9 CASSPSPFPSYGYTF
TRBJ1-5 TRBV7-9 CASSLASDWDSSSNQPQHF
TRBJ2-1 TRBV28 CASTRGTSYNEQFF
TRBJ1-3 TRBV11-3 CASSFEAWSSGNTIYF
TRBJ1-2 TRBV7-8 CASSLFIGAGQYGYTF
TRBJ1-6 TRBV6-5 CASSLQSGDSPLHF
TRBJ1-2 TRBV15 CATSRPGTGRGGYTF
TRBJ1-3 TRBV28 CASREPGQGFRNTIYF
TRBJ2-5 TRBV5-6 CASRGTGRAETQYF
TRBJ2-7 TRBV6-1 CASSPLGQGLYEQYF
TRBJ2-3 TRBV7-3 CASSPGTSGSTDTQYF
TRBJ2-1 TRBV4-1 CASSQTGTFNEQFF
TRBJ2-2 TRBV19 CASSIVEGWGAGELFF
TRBJ1-2 TRBV7-9 CASSSGTIYGYTF
TRBJ2-7 TRBV11-2 CASRNLREVEQYF
TRBJ2-1 TRBV2 CASRDTGSSYNEQFF
TRBJ2-6 TRBV6-1 CASEQSGANVLTF
TRBJ1-1 TRBV4-1 CASSYQGTRLSNTEAFF
TRBJ2-7 TRBV9 CASSVGQVAYEQYF
TRBJ2-7 TRBV29-1 CSVDRDYEQYF
TRBJ1-1 TRBV7-2 CASSLGRRNTEAFF
TRBJ2-5 TRBV5-6 CASSLYRQGAPETQYF
TRBJ2-1 TRBV28 CASSFPPGRVTNEQFF
TRBJ2-1 TRBV15 CATSEGLADYNEQFF
TRBJ2-1 TRBV5-1 CASSLAKTTSSYNEQFF
TRBJ1-3 TRBV7-9 CASSFFRLSSGNTIYF
TRBJ2-3 TRBV14 CASSQELGGGQYF
TRBJ1-1 TRBV5-1 CASSLPGVMNTEAFF
TRBJ2-7 TRBV7-9 CASRGQGDYEQYF
TRBJ2-7 TRBV11-1 CASSLTRGSYEQYF
TRBJ2-3 TRBV7-3 CASSPDAGTDTQYF